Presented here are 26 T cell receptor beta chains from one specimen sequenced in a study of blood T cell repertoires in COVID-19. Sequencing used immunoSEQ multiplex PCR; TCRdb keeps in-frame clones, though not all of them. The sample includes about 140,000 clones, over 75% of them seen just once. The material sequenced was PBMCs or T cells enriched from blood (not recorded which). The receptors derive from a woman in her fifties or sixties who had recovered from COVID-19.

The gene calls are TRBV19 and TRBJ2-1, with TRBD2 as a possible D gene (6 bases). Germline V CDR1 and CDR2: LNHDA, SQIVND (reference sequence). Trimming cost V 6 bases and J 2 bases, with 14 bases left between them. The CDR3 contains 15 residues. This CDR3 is CASRGPTRAYNEQFF. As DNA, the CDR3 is TGTGCCAGTAGAGGTCCGACTAGGGCCTACAATGAGCAGTTCTTC.

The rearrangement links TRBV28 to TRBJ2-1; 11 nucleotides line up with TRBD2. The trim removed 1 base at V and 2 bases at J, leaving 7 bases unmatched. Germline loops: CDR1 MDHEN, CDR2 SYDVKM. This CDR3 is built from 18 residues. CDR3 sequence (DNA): TGTGCCAGCAGTTTATATAGGGGGACTAGCGGCCCCTACAATGAGCAGTTCTTC. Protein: CASSLYRGTSGPYNEQFF.

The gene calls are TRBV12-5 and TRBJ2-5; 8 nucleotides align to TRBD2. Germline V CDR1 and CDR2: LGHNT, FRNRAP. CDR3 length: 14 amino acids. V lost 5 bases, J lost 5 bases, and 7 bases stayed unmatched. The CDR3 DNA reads TGTGCTAGTGGTAGGACTAGCCCAGCCGAGACCCAGTACTTC. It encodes CASGRTSPAETQYF.

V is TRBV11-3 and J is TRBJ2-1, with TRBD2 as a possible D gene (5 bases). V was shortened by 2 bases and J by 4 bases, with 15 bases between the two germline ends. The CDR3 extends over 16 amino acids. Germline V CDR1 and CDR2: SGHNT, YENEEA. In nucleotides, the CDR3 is TGTGCCAGCAGCTTAATAGGTGGGAGCCCGTACAATGAGCAGTTCTTC. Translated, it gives CASSLIGGSPYNEQFF. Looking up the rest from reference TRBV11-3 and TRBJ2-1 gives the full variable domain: EAGVVQSPRYKIIEKKQPVAFWCNPISGHNTLYWYLQNLGQGPELLIRYENEEAVDDSQLPKDRFSAERLKGVDSTLKIQPAELGDSAVYLCASSLIGGSPYNEQFFGPGTRLTVL.

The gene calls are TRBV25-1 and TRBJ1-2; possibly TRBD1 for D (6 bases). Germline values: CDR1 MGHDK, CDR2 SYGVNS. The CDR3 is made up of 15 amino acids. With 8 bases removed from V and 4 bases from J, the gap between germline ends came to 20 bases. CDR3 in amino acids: CASRLSGQPSYGYTF. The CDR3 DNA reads TGTGCCAGCCGGCTTTCCGGACAGCCCTCCTATGGCTACACCTTC.

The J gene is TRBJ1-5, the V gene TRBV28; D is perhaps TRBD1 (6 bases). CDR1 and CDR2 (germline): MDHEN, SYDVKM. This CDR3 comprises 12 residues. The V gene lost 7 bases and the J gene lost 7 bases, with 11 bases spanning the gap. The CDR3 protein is CASTGEGQPQHF. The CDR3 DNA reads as TGTGCCAGCACAGGGGAAGGGCAGCCCCAGCATTTT. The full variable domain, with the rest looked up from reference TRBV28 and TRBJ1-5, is DVKVTQSSRYLVKRTGEKVFLECVQDMDHENMFWYRQDPGLGLRLIYFSYDVKMKEKGDIPEGYSVSREKKERFSLILESASTNQTSMYLCASTGEGQPQHFGDGTRLSIL.

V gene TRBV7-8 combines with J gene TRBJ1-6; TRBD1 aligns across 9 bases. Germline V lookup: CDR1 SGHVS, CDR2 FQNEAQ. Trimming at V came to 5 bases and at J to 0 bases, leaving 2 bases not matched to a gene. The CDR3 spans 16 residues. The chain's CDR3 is CASSAGQGSYNSPLHF. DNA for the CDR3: TGTGCCAGCAGCGCGGGACAGGGCTCCTATAATTCACCCCTCCACTTT.

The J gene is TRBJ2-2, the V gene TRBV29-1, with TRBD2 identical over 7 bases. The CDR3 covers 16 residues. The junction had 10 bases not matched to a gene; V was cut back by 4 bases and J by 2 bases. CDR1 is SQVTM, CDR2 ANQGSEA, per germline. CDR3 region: CSVVTPSGSNTGELFF. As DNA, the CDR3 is TGCAGCGTTGTTACGCCTAGCGGTTCTAACACCGGGGAGCTGTTTTTT.

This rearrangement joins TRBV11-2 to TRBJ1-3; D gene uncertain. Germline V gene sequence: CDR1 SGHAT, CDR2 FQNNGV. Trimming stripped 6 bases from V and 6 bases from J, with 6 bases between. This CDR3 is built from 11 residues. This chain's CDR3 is CASSLANTIYF. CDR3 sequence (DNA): TGTGCCAGCAGTCTGGCAAACACCATATATTTT.

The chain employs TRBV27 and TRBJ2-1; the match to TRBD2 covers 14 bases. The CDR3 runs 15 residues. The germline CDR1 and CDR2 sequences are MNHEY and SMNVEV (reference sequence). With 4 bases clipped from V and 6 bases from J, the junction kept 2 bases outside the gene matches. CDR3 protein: CASSSGTSGSNEQFF. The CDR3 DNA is TGTGCCAGCAGTTCCGGGACTAGCGGGAGCAATGAGCAGTTCTTC.

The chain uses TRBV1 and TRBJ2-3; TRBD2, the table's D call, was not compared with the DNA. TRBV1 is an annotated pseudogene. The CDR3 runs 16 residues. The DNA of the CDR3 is TGCACCAGCAGCCAGGGGACTAGCGGGGGTCGTGATACGCAGTATTTT. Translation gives CTSSQGTSGGRDTQYF.

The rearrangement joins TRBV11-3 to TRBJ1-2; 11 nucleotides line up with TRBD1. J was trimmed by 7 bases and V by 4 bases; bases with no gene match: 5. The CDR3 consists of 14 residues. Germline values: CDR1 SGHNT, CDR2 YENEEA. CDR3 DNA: TGTGCCAGCAGCTCGGACAGGGGGCAACGTGGCTACACCTTC. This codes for CASSSDRGQRGYTF.

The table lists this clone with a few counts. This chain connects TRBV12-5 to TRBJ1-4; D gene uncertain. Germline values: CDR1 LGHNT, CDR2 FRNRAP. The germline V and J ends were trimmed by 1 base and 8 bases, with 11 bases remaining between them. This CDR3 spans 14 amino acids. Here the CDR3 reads CASGLDTLGEKLFF. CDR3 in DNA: TGTGCTAGTGGTTTGGACACCCTGGGCGAAAAACTGTTTTTT.

The CDR3 here is CASSDDRTAPTQHF. The CDR3 DNA reads as TGTGCCAGCAGTGATGACAGGACAGCCCCGACCCAGCATTTT. The chain links TRBV2 to TRBJ1-5, with a tentative D call TRBD1 (6 bases). V lost 3 bases, J lost 11 bases, and 17 bases lay in between. Germline V lookup: CDR1 SNHLY, CDR2 FYNNEI. The CDR3 has 14 residues.

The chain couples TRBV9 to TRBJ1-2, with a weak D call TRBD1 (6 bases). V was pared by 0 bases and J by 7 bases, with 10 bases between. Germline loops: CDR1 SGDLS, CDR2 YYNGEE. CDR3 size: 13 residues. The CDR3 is CASSVGGGAGYTF. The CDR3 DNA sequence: TGTGCCAGCAGCGTAGGAGGGGGTGCTGGCTACACCTTC.

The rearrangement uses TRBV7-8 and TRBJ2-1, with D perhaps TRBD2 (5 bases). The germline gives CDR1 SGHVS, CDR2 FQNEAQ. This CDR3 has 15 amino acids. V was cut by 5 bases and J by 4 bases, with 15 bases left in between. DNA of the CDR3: TGTGCCAGCAGCCGCGGGCGAGGGTTATACAATGAGCAGTTCTTC. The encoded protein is CASSRGRGLYNEQFF.

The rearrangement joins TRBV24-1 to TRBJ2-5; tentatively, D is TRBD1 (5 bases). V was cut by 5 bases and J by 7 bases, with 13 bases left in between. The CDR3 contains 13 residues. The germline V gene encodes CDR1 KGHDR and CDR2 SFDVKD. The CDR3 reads CATSVRGQWTQYF. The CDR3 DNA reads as TGTGCCACCAGTGTTAGGGGCCAGTGGACCCAGTACTTC.

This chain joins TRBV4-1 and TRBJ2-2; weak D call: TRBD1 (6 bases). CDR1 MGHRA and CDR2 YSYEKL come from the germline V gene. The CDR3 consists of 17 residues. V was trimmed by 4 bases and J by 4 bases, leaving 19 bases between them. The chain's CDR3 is CASSPTTGQSSTGELFF. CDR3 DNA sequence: TGCGCCAGCAGCCCCACGACGGGACAATCTTCCACCGGGGAGCTGTTTTTT.

The chain's CDR3 is CASSPGQGLTGANVLTF. In DNA form, the CDR3 reads TGCGCCAGCAGCCCGGGACAGGGGTTAACGGGGGCCAACGTCCTGACTTTC. The V call is TRBV5-1, the J call TRBJ2-6, with 10 bases lining up with TRBD1. The CDR3 covers 17 residues. Germline V gives CDR1 SGHRS, CDR2 YFSETQ. Trimming cost V 4 bases and J 4 bases; bases outside gene matches: 8.

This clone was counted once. The CDR3: CASSRYLGVGTGELFF. CDR3 nucleotide sequence: TGTGCCAGTAGTAGATACTTAGGGGTGGGCACCGGGGAGCTGTTTTTT. This sequence joins TRBV19 and TRBJ2-2, with a weak D call TRBD1 (5 bases). There are 16 residues in the CDR3. The V end lost 4 bases, the J end lost 4 bases, and 16 bases lay between the germline ends. Germline V gene sequence: CDR1 LNHDA, CDR2 SQIVND (reference sequence).

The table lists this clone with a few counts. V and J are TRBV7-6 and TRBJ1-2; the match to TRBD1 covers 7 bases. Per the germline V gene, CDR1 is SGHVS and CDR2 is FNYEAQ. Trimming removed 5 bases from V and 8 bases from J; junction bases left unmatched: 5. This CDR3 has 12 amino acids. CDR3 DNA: TGTGCCAGCAGCACGGACAGGTCCGGCTACACCTTC. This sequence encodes CASSTDRSGYTF.

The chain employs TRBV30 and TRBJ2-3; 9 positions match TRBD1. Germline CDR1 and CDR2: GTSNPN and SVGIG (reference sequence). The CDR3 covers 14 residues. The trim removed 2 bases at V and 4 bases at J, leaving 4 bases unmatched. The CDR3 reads CAWSPGQGADTQYF. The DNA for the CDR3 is TGTGCCTGGAGTCCGGGACAGGGAGCAGATACGCAGTATTTT.

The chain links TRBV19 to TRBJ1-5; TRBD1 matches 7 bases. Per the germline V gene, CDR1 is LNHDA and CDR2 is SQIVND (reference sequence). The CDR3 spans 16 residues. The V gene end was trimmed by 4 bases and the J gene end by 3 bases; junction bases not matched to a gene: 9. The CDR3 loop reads CASSSRRQGHNQPQHF. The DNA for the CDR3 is TGTGCCAGTAGTAGCCGTCGACAGGGACACAATCAGCCCCAGCATTTT.

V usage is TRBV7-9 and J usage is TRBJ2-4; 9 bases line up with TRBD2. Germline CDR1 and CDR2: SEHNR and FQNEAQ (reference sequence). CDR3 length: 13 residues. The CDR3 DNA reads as TGTGCGGCGGGGGGGGAAGCCAAAAACATTCAGTACTTC. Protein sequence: CAAGGEAKNIQYF. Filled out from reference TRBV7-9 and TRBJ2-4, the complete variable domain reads DTGVSQNPRHKITKRGQNVTFRCDPISEHNRLYWYRQTLGQGPEFLTYFQNEAQLEKSRLLSDRFSAERPKGSFSTLEIQRTEQGDSAMYLCAAGGEAKNIQYFGAGTRLSVL.

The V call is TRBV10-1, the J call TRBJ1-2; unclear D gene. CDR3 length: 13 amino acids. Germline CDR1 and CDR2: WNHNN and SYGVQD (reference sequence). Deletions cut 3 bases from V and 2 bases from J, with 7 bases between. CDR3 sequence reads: CASSETHNYGYTF. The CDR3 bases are TGCGCCAGCAGTGAAACACACAACTATGGCTACACCTTC.

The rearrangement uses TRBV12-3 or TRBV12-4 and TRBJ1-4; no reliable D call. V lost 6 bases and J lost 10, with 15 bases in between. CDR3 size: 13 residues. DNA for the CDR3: TGTGCCAGCAGAAGGTCCCTCGAGGGAAAACTGTTTTTT. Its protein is CASRRSLEGKLFF.